The entry below gives a single T cell receptor beta chain sequence along with its context. The PCR ran on 60 Vbeta and 13 Jbeta primers. Sequencing used immunoSEQ multiplex PCR; TCRdb keeps in-frame clones, though not all of them. The repertoire consists of 150,000 to 200,000 clones, with around 77% occurring once and the leading ten covering around 2.2%. This specimen belongs to a study of cytomegalovirus exposure and HLA in healthy donors. Germline V gene lookup returns CDR1 MDHEN and CDR2 SYDVKM. V shed 5 bases and J shed 6 bases, with 13 bases lying between them. The CDR3 spans 13 residues. The sequencing input was PBMCs. The V gene is TRBV28, the J gene TRBJ1-2; perhaps TRBD1 as D (6 bases). The sequence came from a man aged 55-75 years in good health and CMV-seronegative. CDR3 in amino acids: CASSRQVSDGYTF. CDR3 coding DNA: TGTGCCAGCAGTCGACAGGTCTCTGATGGCTACACCTTC.